The subject of this entry is one T cell receptor beta chain. Antigen specificity is unknown. The record originates from a study of CD8 T cells in ankylosing spondylitis. Points from the study as a whole: Matched ankylosing spondylitis synovial fluid reportedly contained a significantly enriched population of disease-linked clones. Clones linked with disease were CD8+ and fairly uncommon in the peripheral blood.

The CDR3 contains 18 residues. V shed 3 bases and J 3 bases; nucleotides not matched to a gene: 13. Germline CDR1 and CDR2: DFQATT and SNEGSKA (reference sequence). MiXCR, applied by TCRdb to the 5' RACE reads, yields one record per CDR3 protein. This table holds about 160,000 distinct CDR3 sequences, approximately 9.9% found once. Sample: blood, either unsorted or a sorted T cell fraction (not recorded which). This receptor was identified in a female donor with ankylosing spondylitis or in good health (not recorded which). The V call is TRBV20-1, the J call TRBJ2-2; 10 bases agree with TRBD2. The CDR3 bases are TGCAGTGCTAGCCCCGGGACTAGCGCTTTACCTGACACCGGGGAGCTGTTTTTT. The encoded protein is CSASPGTSALPDTGELFF.